The T cell receptor (beta chain) under discussion was sequenced for a study of CD8 T cells in Susac syndrome. The count of this clonotype is one. Germline CDR1 is MDHEN and CDR2 is SYDVKM. The CDR3 length is 13 residues. V lost 2 bases and J lost 8; bases outside the gene matches: 3. The RNA, roughly 0.5 to 1 ug, was put through reverse transcription using random hexamers. TCRdb recomputed calls from the immunoSEQ multiplex PCR reads with MiXCR, one row per CDR3 protein. This repertoire shows around 270,000 distinct CDR3 sequences, approximately 91% found once; its top ten account for about 0.17%. TCR beta was sequenced from blood CD8+ and CD4+ T cells. Negative isolation was applied to CD8+ and CD4+ T cells, and FACS enrichment was applied to TEMRA cells.

The gene calls are TRBV28 and TRBJ2-4; 7 nucleotides line up with TRBD1. The sequence was collected from a human donor with multiple sclerosis. The sequenced sample was CD8+ T cells from PBMCs. The CDR3 DNA follows: TGTGCCAGCAGTTTAATTCAGGGGGACATTCAGTACTTC. Translating it yields CASSLIQGDIQYF.